The 7 T cell receptor beta chains presented below share a single source sample, sequenced in a study of radiation and T cells in renal cell carcinoma. The time point: blood 4 weeks post-SBRT, at nephrectomy. Documented treatment: 15 Gy SBRT to primary tumor, nephrectomy 4 weeks later. Here immunoSEQ multiplex PCR was the method, and the copy in TCRdb shows in-frame clones only, minus some. The sample has around 140,000 clones, 86% seen once; the top ten hold about 17%. This sample comprised blood, obtained from a patient whose treatment included radiotherapy and nephrectomy. The receptors derive from a woman between 45 and 60 years old with renal cell carcinoma.

The chain employs TRBV7-2 and TRBJ2-3; possibly TRBD1 for D (7 bases). V lost 5 bases and J lost 6, with 15 bases in between. This CDR3 has 14 residues. Per the germline V gene, CDR1 is SGHTA and CDR2 is FQGNSA. The CDR3 region is CASSPGRGADTQYF. CDR3 in DNA: TGTGCCAGCAGCCCGGGCAGGGGGGCGGATACGCAGTATTTT. The full variable domain, rest sourced from reference TRBV7-2 and TRBJ2-3, is GAGVSQSPSNKVTEKGKDVELRCDPISGHTALYWYRQSLGQGLEFLIYFQGNSAPDKSGLPSDRFSAERTGGSVSTLTIQRTQQEDSAVYLCASSPGRGADTQYFGPGTRLTVL.

The J gene is TRBJ1-5, the V gene TRBV27, with D perhaps TRBD1 (6 bases). V lost 2 bases and J 3 bases, leaving 14 bases between the germline ends. The germline V gene encodes CDR1 MNHEY and CDR2 SMNVEV (reference sequence). The length of the CDR3 is 16 residues. The CDR3 sequence is CASSLGGRSFNQPQHF. The CDR3 nucleotides are TGTGCCAGCAGTTTAGGGGGGCGGAGCTTCAATCAGCCCCAGCATTTT.

J is TRBJ1-5 and V is TRBV11-2; no definite D call. Germline V gene lookup returns CDR1 SGHAT and CDR2 FQNNGV. The CDR3 extends over 13 amino acids. Trimming stripped 5 bases from V and 5 bases from J, with 10 bases between. For the CDR3, the DNA is TGTGCCAGCAGCCCCGGTCTCTATCAGCCCCAGCATTTT. This translates into CASSPGLYQPQHF.

The V call is TRBV11-3, the J call TRBJ2-3; 9 nucleotides align to TRBD2. The CDR3 loop spans 15 amino acids. The germline gives CDR1 SGHNT, CDR2 YENEEA. Trimming cost V 5 bases and J 3 bases; bases outside gene matches: 6. CDR3 in amino acids: CASSRRAGGTDTQYF. DNA of the CDR3: TGTGCCAGCAGCCGACGGGCGGGAGGGACAGATACGCAGTATTTT.

The chain recombines TRBV5-1 with TRBJ2-3, with D hard to call. The V gene lost 4 bases and the J gene lost 0 bases, with 12 bases spanning the gap. Per the germline V gene, CDR1 is SGHRS and CDR2 is YFSETQ. The CDR3 consists of 15 residues. CDR3 in amino acids: CASSQQGFSTDTQYF. In nucleotides, the CDR3 is TGCGCCAGCAGCCAACAAGGATTTAGCACAGATACGCAGTATTTT.

V gene TRBV11-2 combines with J gene TRBJ1-1; D possibly corresponds to TRBD1 (6 bases). Trimming removed 2 bases from V and 1 base from J, with 8 bases in between. Germline V lookup: CDR1 SGHAT, CDR2 FQNNGV. There are 14 residues in the CDR3. Here the CDR3 reads CASSLQQGNTEAFF. As DNA, the CDR3 is TGTGCCAGCAGCTTACAACAGGGGAACACTGAAGCTTTCTTT.

The rearrangement uses TRBV19 and TRBJ1-5; possibly TRBD1 for D (5 bases). V was cut by 3 bases and J by 4 bases, with 10 bases left in between. There are 14 residues in the CDR3. From germline, CDR1 is LNHDA and CDR2 SQIVND (reference sequence). The CDR3 protein is CASSISPGNQPQHF. The CDR3 bases are TGTGCCAGTAGTATTTCGCCAGGGAATCAGCCCCAGCATTTT.